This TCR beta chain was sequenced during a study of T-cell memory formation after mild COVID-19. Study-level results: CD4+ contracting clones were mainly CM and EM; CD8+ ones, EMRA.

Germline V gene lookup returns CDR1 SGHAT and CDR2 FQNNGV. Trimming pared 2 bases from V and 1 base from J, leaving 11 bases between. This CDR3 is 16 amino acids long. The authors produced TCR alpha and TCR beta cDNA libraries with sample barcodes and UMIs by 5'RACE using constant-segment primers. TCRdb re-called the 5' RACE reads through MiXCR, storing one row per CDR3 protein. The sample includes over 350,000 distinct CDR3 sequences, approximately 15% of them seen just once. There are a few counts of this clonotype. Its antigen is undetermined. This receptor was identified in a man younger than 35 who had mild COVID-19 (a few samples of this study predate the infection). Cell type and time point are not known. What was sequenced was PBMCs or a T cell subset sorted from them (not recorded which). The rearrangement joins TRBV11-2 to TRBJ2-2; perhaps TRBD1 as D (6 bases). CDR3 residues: CASSLTLTGNTGELFF. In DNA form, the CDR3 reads TGTGCCAGCAGCTTAACCTTGACAGGGAACACCGGGGAGCTGTTTTTT.